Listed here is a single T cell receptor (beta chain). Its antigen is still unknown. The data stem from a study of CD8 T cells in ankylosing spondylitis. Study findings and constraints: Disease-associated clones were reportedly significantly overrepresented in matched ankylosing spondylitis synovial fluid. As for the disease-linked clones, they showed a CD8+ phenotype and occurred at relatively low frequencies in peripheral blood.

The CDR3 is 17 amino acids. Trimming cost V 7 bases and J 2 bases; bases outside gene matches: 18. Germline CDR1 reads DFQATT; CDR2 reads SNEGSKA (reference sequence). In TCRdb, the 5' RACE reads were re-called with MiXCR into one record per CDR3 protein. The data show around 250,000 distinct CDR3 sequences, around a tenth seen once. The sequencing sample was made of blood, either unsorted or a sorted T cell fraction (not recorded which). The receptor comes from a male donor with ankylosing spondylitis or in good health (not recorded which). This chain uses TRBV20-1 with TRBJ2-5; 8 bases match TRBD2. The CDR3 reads CSVWGPGAGGDQETQYF. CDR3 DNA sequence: TGCAGTGTTTGGGGCCCGGGGGCGGGGGGCGATCAAGAGACCCAGTACTTC.